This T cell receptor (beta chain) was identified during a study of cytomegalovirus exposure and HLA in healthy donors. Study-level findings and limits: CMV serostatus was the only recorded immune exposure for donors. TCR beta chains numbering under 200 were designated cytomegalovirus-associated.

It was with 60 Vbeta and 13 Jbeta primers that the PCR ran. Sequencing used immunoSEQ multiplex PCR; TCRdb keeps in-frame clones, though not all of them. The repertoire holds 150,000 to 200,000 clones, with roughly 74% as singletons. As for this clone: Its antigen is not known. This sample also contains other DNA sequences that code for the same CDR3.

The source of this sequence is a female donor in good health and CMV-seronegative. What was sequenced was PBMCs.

CDR3 residues: CASSYSGQGNTEAFF. The CDR3 nucleotides are TGTGCCAGCAGTTACTCAGGACAGGGCAACACTGAAGCTTTCTTT. The chain recombines TRBV6-5 with TRBJ1-1; 8 bases are shared with TRBD1. J gave up 2 bases and V 0 bases, and 2 bases lay outside the gene matches. CDR1 MNHEY and CDR2 SVGAGI come from the germline V gene. The CDR3 runs to 15 residues.